This T cell receptor (beta chain) originates from a study of shared clonotypes between healthy human individuals. The count of this clone is one. Generated by immunoSEQ multiplex PCR, the TCRdb table keeps only in-frame clones and is missing some. The sample lists around 700,000 clones, about 80% occurring once. Germline V lookup: CDR1 LNHDA, CDR2 SQIVND (reference sequence). The V gene end was trimmed by 4 bases and the J gene end by 2 bases; junction bases not matched to a gene: 1. CDR3 length: 16 residues. The J gene is TRBJ2-2, the V gene TRBV19, with 13 bases fitting TRBD2. This sequence was found in a woman aged 30 to 39 in good health. Sequencing was done on a sample of memory CD4+ T cells sorted from blood. This sample's subset: CD45RA-negative fraction. The CDR3 DNA sequence: TGTGCCAGTAGTAGGACTAGCGGGAGCAACACCGGGGAGCTGTTTTTT. Amino acids: CASSRTSGSNTGELFF.